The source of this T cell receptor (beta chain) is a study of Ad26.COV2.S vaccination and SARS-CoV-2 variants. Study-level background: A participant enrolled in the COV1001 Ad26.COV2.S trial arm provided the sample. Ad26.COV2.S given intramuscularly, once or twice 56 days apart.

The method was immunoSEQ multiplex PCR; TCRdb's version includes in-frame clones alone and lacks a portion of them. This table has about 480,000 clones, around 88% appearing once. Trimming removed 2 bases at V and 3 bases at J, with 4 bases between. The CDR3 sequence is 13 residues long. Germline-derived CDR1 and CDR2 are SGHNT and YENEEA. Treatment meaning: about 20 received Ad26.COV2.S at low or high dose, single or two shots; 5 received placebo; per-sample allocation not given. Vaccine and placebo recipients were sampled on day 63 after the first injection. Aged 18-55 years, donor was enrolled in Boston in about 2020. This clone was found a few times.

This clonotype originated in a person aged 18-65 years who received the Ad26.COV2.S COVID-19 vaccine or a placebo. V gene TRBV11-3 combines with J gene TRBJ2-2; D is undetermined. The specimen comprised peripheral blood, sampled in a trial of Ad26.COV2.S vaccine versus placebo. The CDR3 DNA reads TGTGCCAGCAGCTTAATGGACACCGGGGAGCTGTTTTTT. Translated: CASSLMDTGELFF.